This T cell receptor (beta chain) comes out of a study of blood T cells in healthy people across ages. Combining a sample-barcoded 5' primer with a J-beta primer mix, a second PCR ran for roughly 7 to 11 cycles. MiXCR was run by TCRdb on the 5' RACE reads, yielding one entry per CDR3 protein. The sample holds roughly 1.6 million distinct CDR3 sequences, roughly 32% seen once. Trimming took 0 bases from V and 4 from J, leaving 15 bases between them. The CDR3 runs to 16 residues. Germline-derived CDR1 and CDR2 are MGHRA and YSYEKL. The TCR was taken from a woman in her thirties in good health. The chain links TRBV4-1 to TRBJ2-5; D may match TRBD1 or TRBD2 (6 bases each). Sequenced input: blood. CDR3 loop: CASSQDLPGAGETQYF. In DNA, the CDR3 is TGCGCCAGCAGCCAAGACCTCCCGGGGGCCGGAGAGACCCAGTACTTC.